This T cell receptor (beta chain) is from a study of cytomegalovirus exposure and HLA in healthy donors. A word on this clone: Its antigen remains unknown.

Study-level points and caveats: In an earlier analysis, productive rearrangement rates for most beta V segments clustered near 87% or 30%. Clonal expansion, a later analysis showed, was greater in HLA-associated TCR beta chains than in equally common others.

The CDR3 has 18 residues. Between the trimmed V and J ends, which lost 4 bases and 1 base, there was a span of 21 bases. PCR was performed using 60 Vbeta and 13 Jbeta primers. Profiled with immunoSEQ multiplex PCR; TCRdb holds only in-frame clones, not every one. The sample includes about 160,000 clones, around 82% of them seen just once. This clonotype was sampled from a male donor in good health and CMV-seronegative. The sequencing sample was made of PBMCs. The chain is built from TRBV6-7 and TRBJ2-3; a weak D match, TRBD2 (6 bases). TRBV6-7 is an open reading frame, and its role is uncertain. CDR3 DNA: TGTGCCAGCAGTTCCGCGGGGCGGCCGGGGTCGGGCACAGATACGCAGTATTTT. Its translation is CASSSAGRPGSGTDTQYF.